This passage covers 20 T cell receptor beta chains from one sample sequenced in a study of cytomegalovirus exposure and HLA in healthy donors. Primers: 60 Vbeta forward and 13 Jbeta reverse. The method was immunoSEQ multiplex PCR; TCRdb's version includes in-frame clones alone and lacks a portion of them. The sample has some 190,000 clones, 85% to 90% seen once. Sequences were obtained from PBMCs. The receptors come from a woman under 30 in good health and CMV-seronegative.

This chain joins TRBV2 and TRBJ1-6; no clear D gene. The CDR3 contains 14 residues. The V gene's germline CDR1 is SNHLY and CDR2 FYNNEI. V lost 5 bases to trimming and J lost 6 bases, with 11 bases between them. CDR3 loop: CASSYRETNSPLHF. For the CDR3, the DNA is TGTGCCAGCAGTTACCGGGAAACTAATTCACCCCTCCACTTT.

This clone was picked up one time. The V gene is TRBV27, the J gene TRBJ1-5, with TRBD1 matching over 8 bases. V dropped 5 bases and J dropped 5; count of bases not matched to a gene: 11. Germline CDR1 is MNHEY and CDR2 is SMNVEV (reference sequence). The CDR3 contains 16 residues. The CDR3 protein is CASSRGAGTGYQPQHF. CDR3 DNA: TGTGCCAGCAGTCGAGGGGCGGGGACAGGTTATCAGCCCCAGCATTTT.

This chain links TRBV11-1 with TRBJ1-2; TRBD1 matches at 7 bases. The CDR3 sequence is 15 residues long. Germline V gene sequence: CDR1 SGHAT, CDR2 FQDESV (reference sequence). V trimming: 5 bases; J trimming: 8 bases; junction bases outside the gene matches: 14. CDR3 bases: TGTGCCAGCAGCGCAGTGGACAGGCCACCTCTGGGCTACACCTTC. Protein sequence: CASSAVDRPPLGYTF.

This clone was seen more than once but under ten times. This chain connects TRBV6-1 to TRBJ1-5; TRBD1 agrees at 7 bases. This CDR3 spans 15 amino acids. Trimming took 6 bases from V and 1 from J; bases not matched to a gene: 6. Germline loops: CDR1 MNHNS, CDR2 SASEGT. The CDR3, as DNA: TGTGCCAGCAGGATTGACAGGGAGAGCAATCAGCCCCAGCATTTT. This codes for CASRIDRESNQPQHF.

This clone was found a few times. The chain couples TRBV27 to TRBJ1-6, with 9 bases that match TRBD1. Trimming removed 2 bases from V and 9 bases from J; junction bases left unmatched: 5. Germline V gene data show CDR1 as MNHEY and CDR2 as SMNVEV (reference sequence). The CDR3 sequence is 15 residues long. The CDR3 spells CASSLGTGRGSPLHF. Here the CDR3 DNA reads TGTGCCAGCAGTTTAGGGACAGGGCGAGGTTCACCCCTCCACTTT.

This clone appeared a single time. J is TRBJ2-5 and V is TRBV12-5; no clear D. Germline lookup yields CDR1 LGHNT and CDR2 FRNRAP. The V end lost 1 base, the J end lost 6 bases, and 3 bases lay between the germline ends. This CDR3 region has 11 residues. Here the CDR3 DNA reads TGTGCTAGTGGTTTGGATAAGACCCAGTACTTC. Translated: CASGLDKTQYF.

This chain uses TRBV6-1 with TRBJ2-3; TRBD2 matches 7 bases. The CDR3 sequence is 15 residues long. CDR1 and CDR2 (germline): MNHNS, SASEGT. V was pared by 6 bases and J by 1 base, with 7 bases of the junction left unmatched. CDR3 sequence (DNA): TGTGCCAGCAGGGTCCTGGGGGGGGGCACAGATACGCAGTATTTT. It is translated as CASRVLGGGTDTQYF.

The V and J genes are TRBV6-6 and TRBJ1-1; D gene unclear. V was clipped by 8 bases and J by 0 bases, with 10 bases between them. The germline V gene encodes CDR1 MNHNY and CDR2 SVGAGI (reference sequence). The CDR3 sequence is 13 residues long. As DNA, the CDR3 is TGTGCCAGCGGGGAGCGAATGAACACTGAAGCTTTCTTT. This sequence encodes CASGERMNTEAFF.

The chain uses TRBV4-1 and TRBJ2-3; 10 positions agree with TRBD2. CDR3 length: 17 residues. In germline, CDR1 is MGHRA, CDR2 YSYEKL. Unmatched junction bases numbered 11, after V lost 4 bases and J lost 4 bases. CDR3 coding DNA: TGCGCCAGCAGCCCCCTAATCCTAGCGGGGGCCGCAGATACGCAGTATTTT. Its protein product is CASSPLILAGAADTQYF.

The chain employs TRBV6-1 and TRBJ2-7, with 7 nucleotides matching TRBD2. The CDR3 runs to 14 residues. Germline lookup yields CDR1 MNHNS and CDR2 SASEGT. Trimming took 5 bases from V and 1 from J; bases not matched to a gene: 5. CDR3 sequence: CASSRTRGSYEQYF. The CDR3 nucleotides read TGTGCCAGCAGTCGGACTAGGGGTTCCTACGAGCAGTACTTC.

A word on this clone: Different DNA sequences within this sample yield the same CDR3. This sequence joins TRBV4-1 and TRBJ1-1; 10 bases map to TRBD1. Per the germline V gene, CDR1 is MGHRA and CDR2 is YSYEKL. This CDR3 has 16 amino acids. Trimming removed 4 bases from V and 0 bases from J; junction bases left unmatched: 5. CDR3 coding DNA: TGCGCCAGCAGCCCGGGGACAGGGGTAATGAACACTGAAGCTTTCTTT. This translates into CASSPGTGVMNTEAFF.

The chain carries TRBV30 and TRBJ2-5; 7 bases fit TRBD2. V gave up 2 bases and J gave up 7 bases; unmatched junction bases: 4. Germline V lookup: CDR1 GTSNPN, CDR2 SVGIG (reference sequence). This CDR3 has 12 residues. The CDR3 coding sequence is TGTGCCTGGAGTTTGGGCGGGGGGACCCAGTACTTC. It is translated as CAWSLGGGTQYF.

The chain couples TRBV6-4 to TRBJ2-1; 12 nucleotides match TRBD1. The CDR3 is 15 amino acids. J was trimmed by 8 bases and V by 2 bases; bases with no gene match: 4. CDR1 is MRHNA, CDR2 SNTAGT, per germline. The CDR3 DNA is TGTGCCAGCAGTGACGGGACAGGGGGCGGGGATGAGCAGTTCTTC. Protein product: CASSDGTGGGDEQFF.

This sequence joins TRBV5-6 and TRBJ2-5; no clear D gene. Germline V gene lookup returns CDR1 SGHDT and CDR2 YYEEEE. CDR3 size: 12 residues. The V end was cut by 0 bases, the J end by 7 bases, with 7 bases between. Written as DNA, the CDR3 is TGTGCCAGCAGCTTGGCCGTGGCGACCCAGTACTTC. The encoded protein is CASSLAVATQYF. Looking up the rest from reference TRBV5-6 and TRBJ2-5 gives the full variable domain: DAGVTQSPTHLIKTRGQQVTLRCSPKSGHDTVSWYQQALGQGPQFIFQYYEEEERQRGNFPDRFSGHQFPNYSSELNVNALLLGDSALYLCASSLAVATQYFGPGTRLLVL.

The chain is built from TRBV7-9 and TRBJ2-1; 13 bases align to TRBD2. The length of the CDR3 is 16 residues. The J segment lost 7 bases and the V segment lost 8 bases, leaving 11 bases of the junction unmatched. Germline loops: CDR1 SEHNR, CDR2 FQNEAQ (reference sequence). CDR3 sequence (DNA): TGTGCCAGCTCCCGGGGACTAGCGGGATGGGGGAATGAGCAGTTCTTC. As protein: CASSRGLAGWGNEQFF.

The chain couples TRBV4-1 to TRBJ2-4; 8 bases fit TRBD1. Germline values: CDR1 MGHRA, CDR2 YSYEKL. The CDR3 has 15 amino acids. V gave up 4 bases and J gave up 3 bases; unmatched junction bases: 5. This CDR3 is CASSLGQGGKNIQYF. The CDR3 coding sequence is TGCGCCAGCAGCCTAGGACAGGGTGGCAAAAACATTCAGTACTTC.

The chain employs TRBV9 and TRBJ1-3; D uncertain. The CDR3 extends over 15 amino acids. Germline V gives CDR1 SGDLS, CDR2 YYNGEE. The germline V and J ends were trimmed by 0 bases and 0 bases, with 7 bases remaining between them. CDR3: CASSVDPLSGNTIYF. CDR3 coding DNA: TGTGCCAGCAGCGTAGATCCTCTCTCTGGAAACACCATATATTTT.

CDR3 coding DNA: TGTGCCAGCAGCTTGACGGGGGGGCCGGAAGAGACCCAGTACTTC. Translated, it gives CASSLTGGPEETQYF. The chain is built from TRBV5-4 and TRBJ2-5, with 8 bases lining up with TRBD2. Unmatched junction bases numbered 5, after V lost 1 base and J lost 3 bases. The CDR3 spans 15 residues. The germline V gene has CDR1 SGHNT and CDR2 YYREEE (reference sequence).

This chain links TRBV15 with TRBJ1-1; possibly TRBD1 for D (5 bases). This CDR3 has 12 amino acids. Trimming removed 2 bases from V and 10 bases from J, with 11 bases in between. Germline CDR1 and CDR2: LNHNV and YYDKDF (reference sequence). DNA for the CDR3: TGTGCCACCAGCAGACAGGGAACCACAGCTTTCTTT. Protein: CATSRQGTTAFF.

The chain links TRBV7-2 to TRBJ1-5; no definite D call. This CDR3 comprises 13 residues. V lost 3 bases to trimming and J lost 11 bases, with 14 bases between them. Germline CDR1 reads SGHTA; CDR2 reads FQGNSA. As DNA, the CDR3 is TGTGCCAGCAGCTTGGTTGTTGTCGCGGCCCAGCATTTT. Its translation: CASSLVVVAAQHF. Full variable domain (rest looked up from reference TRBV7-2 and TRBJ1-5): GAGVSQSPSNKVTEKGKDVELRCDPISGHTALYWYRQSLGQGLEFLIYFQGNSAPDKSGLPSDRFSAERTGGSVSTLTIQRTQQEDSAVYLCASSLVVVAAQHFGDGTRLSIL.